This T cell receptor beta chain derives from a study of naive and memory T cell subsets. Alpha and beta constant region primers primed reverse transcription for blood and skin samples. From the 5' RACE reads, TCRdb called clonotypes with MiXCR, one entry per CDR3 protein. This sample has some 22,000 distinct CDR3 sequences, with 3.5% to 5% found just once. In its sample, this clonotype was seen many times. Whole blood, 2 to 2.5 ml, came from adult healthy volunteers. The source is a male donor in good health.

CDR3 amino acids: CSGIRPNTEAFF. CDR3 coding DNA: TGCAGCGGGATCAGACCGAACACTGAAGCTTTCTTT. V usage is TRBV29-1 and J usage is TRBJ1-1, with D unresolved. The CDR3 is 12 residues long. The V end was cut by 7 bases, the J end by 1 base, with 10 bases between. CDR1 and CDR2 (germline): SQVTM, ANQGSEA.